The next 26 T cell receptor beta chains were all read from a single sample in a study of shared clonotypes between healthy human individuals. Sequencing used immunoSEQ multiplex PCR; TCRdb keeps in-frame clones, though not all of them. The sample yields roughly 1 million clones, more than 75% seen once. Sequencing input: memory CD4+ T cells from PBMCs. Described subset: CD45RA-negative fraction. The receptors here all came from a man younger than 30 in good health. Some clones in this sample may be carry-over from other donors' samples.

In its sample, this clone was seen once. This rearrangement joins TRBV30 to TRBJ2-5, with D possibly matching TRBD1 (6 bases). Germline CDR1 and CDR2: GTSNPN and SVGIG (reference sequence). The CDR3 has 15 amino acids. Trimming removed 2 bases at V and 4 bases at J, with 17 bases between. CDR3 sequence (DNA): TGTGCCTGGAGTCTCCTAGGGGGAAGTGCAGAGACCCAGTACTTC. Translating gives CAWSLLGGSAETQYF.

The chain couples TRBV5-1 to TRBJ1-4, with no clear D. V dropped 0 bases and J dropped 6 bases, with 9 bases sitting between them. The CDR3 sequence is 14 residues long. Germline V gene lookup returns CDR1 SGHRS and CDR2 YFSETQ. The DNA for the CDR3 is TGCGCCAGCAGCTTGGAACGGGCGGATGAAAAACTGTTTTTT. This encodes CASSLERADEKLFF.

This clone was found many times. The V gene is TRBV25-1, the J gene TRBJ2-2, with a tentative D call TRBD2 (6 bases). V shed 7 bases and J shed 3 bases, with 15 bases lying between them. Germline V gene sequence: CDR1 MGHDK, CDR2 SYGVNS. The CDR3 is 15 residues long. CDR3 nucleotide sequence: TGTGCCAGCATGAGGGGAACGGGAGACACCGGGGAGCTGTTTTTT. Translating it yields CASMRGTGDTGELFF.

The CDR3 loop reads CASSLAGLAGGPAKNIQYF. CDR3 bases: TGTGCCAGCAGCTTAGCAGGACTAGCGGGAGGGCCGGCCAAAAACATTCAGTACTTC. The rearrangement links TRBV7-9 to TRBJ2-4; 15 nucleotides line up with TRBD2. CDR1 SEHNR and CDR2 FQNEAQ come from the germline V gene (reference sequence). The CDR3 consists of 19 residues. The V gene end was trimmed by 0 bases and the J gene end by 1 base; junction bases not matched to a gene: 4.

The gene calls are TRBV5-1 and TRBJ1-3, with 7 bases matching TRBD1. This CDR3 region has 16 residues. In germline, CDR1 is SGHRS, CDR2 YFSETQ. After removal of 0 bases from V and 2 bases from J, the junction contained 5 bases not matched to a gene. The CDR3 is CASSLVATGPGNTIYF. The CDR3, as DNA: TGCGCCAGCAGCTTGGTGGCGACAGGGCCTGGAAACACCATATATTTT.

The rearrangement joins TRBV5-4 to TRBJ2-7; 11 bases match TRBD2. The CDR3 contains 14 residues. The V gene end was trimmed by 4 bases and the J gene end by 6 bases; junction bases not matched to a gene: 6. Germline V gene lookup returns CDR1 SGHNT and CDR2 YYREEE (reference sequence). The CDR3 DNA reads as TGTGCCAGCAGCCTGACTAGCGGGAACGTCGAGCAGTACTTC. Translation: CASSLTSGNVEQYF.

This clone occurred a few times. The J gene is TRBJ1-2, the V gene TRBV20-1, with a tentative D call TRBD1 (5 bases). From germline, CDR1 is DFQATT and CDR2 SNEGSKA (reference sequence). The CDR3 covers 11 residues. Deletions cut 4 bases from V and 8 bases from J, with 11 bases between. Here the CDR3 DNA reads TGCAGTGCTAATGGGGGTTACGGCTACACCTTC. Protein sequence: CSANGGYGYTF.

V usage is TRBV11-2 and J usage is TRBJ2-3; 7 bases fit TRBD2. Germline V lookup: CDR1 SGHAT, CDR2 FQNNGV. The CDR3 is 17 amino acids. The junction had 15 bases not matched to a gene; V was cut back by 5 bases and J by 4 bases. The CDR3 DNA reads TGTGCCAGCAGCCCGGTTTGGGTAAGCGGGGACGCAGATACGCAGTATTTT. Its translation is CASSPVWVSGDADTQYF.

The V call is TRBV28, the J call TRBJ1-5, with 7 bases fitting TRBD1. Germline lookup yields CDR1 MDHEN and CDR2 SYDVKM. The CDR3 has 17 residues. The J segment lost 10 bases and the V segment lost 2 bases, leaving 17 bases of the junction unmatched. CDR3 sequence reads: CASSLRIGGRGIQPQHF. The CDR3 nucleotides read TGTGCCAGCAGTTTAAGGATAGGGGGCAGGGGGATTCAACCCCAGCATTTT.

This chain joins TRBV5-4 and TRBJ2-5; 10 positions agree with TRBD1. CDR3 length: 16 amino acids. CDR1 and CDR2 from the germline V gene are SGHNT and YYREEE (reference sequence). V shed 5 bases and J 5 bases; nucleotides not matched to a gene: 12. CDR3 in amino acids: CASRPGGDRGQETQYF. DNA for the CDR3: TGTGCCAGCAGGCCTGGGGGAGACAGGGGGCAGGAGACCCAGTACTTC. Supplemented by reference TRBV5-4 and TRBJ2-5, the full variable domain reads ETGVTQSPTHLIKTRGQQVTLRCSSQSGHNTVSWYQQALGQGPQFIFQYYREEENGRGNFPPRFSGLQFPNYSSELNVNALELDDSALYLCASRPGGDRGQETQYFGPGTRLLVL.

This rearrangement joins TRBV7-3 to TRBJ2-2; D remains ambiguous. V dropped 4 bases and J dropped 6 bases, with 15 bases sitting between them. The germline V gene encodes CDR1 SGHTA and CDR2 FQGTGA. The CDR3 is 15 residues long. The CDR3 loop reads CASSYGPFRSGELFF. The CDR3 region has the DNA TGTGCCAGCAGCTACGGACCGTTCCGGTCCGGGGAGCTGTTTTTT.

The chain combines TRBV5-5 with TRBJ1-1, with 7 bases that match TRBD1. Looked up from germline, CDR1 is SGHKS and CDR2 is YYEKEE (reference sequence). V shed 1 base and J 1 base; nucleotides not matched to a gene: 4. The CDR3 totals 15 residues. CDR3: CASSLTGTANTEAFF. CDR3 DNA sequence: TGTGCCAGCAGCTTGACCGGGACAGCGAACACTGAAGCTTTCTTT.

The chain carries TRBV28 and TRBJ1-1, with D possibly being TRBD1 (5 bases). Germline assignment: CDR1 MDHEN and CDR2 SYDVKM. V dropped 9 bases and J dropped 4 bases, with 12 bases sitting between them. CDR3 size: 12 residues. The CDR3 bases are TGTGCCAGTGGATCAGGGTTCACTGAAGCTTTCTTT. It yields the protein CASGSGFTEAFF.

CDR3 in amino acids: CASGEETQYF. As DNA, the CDR3 is TGTGCCAGCGGGGAAGAGACCCAGTACTTC. This sequence joins TRBV6-6 and TRBJ2-5, with D hard to call. The CDR3 totals 10 residues. The germline CDR1 and CDR2 sequences are MNHNY and SVGAGI (reference sequence). Trimming removed 8 bases from V and 3 bases from J, with 4 bases in between.

The genes are TRBV5-1 and TRBJ2-5; 10 bases are a match to TRBD2. Unmatched junction bases numbered 7, after V lost 4 bases and J lost 1 base. CDR3 size: 16 residues. CDR1 is SGHRS, CDR2 YFSETQ, per germline. The CDR3 DNA is TGCGCCAGCAGCCCTGGTACTAGCGGGACCCAAGAGACCCAGTACTTC. Its protein is CASSPGTSGTQETQYF. Filled out from reference TRBV5-1 and TRBJ2-5, the complete variable domain reads KAGVTQTPRYLIKTRGQQVTLSCSPISGHRSVSWYQQTPGQGLQFLFEYFSETQRNKGNFPGRFSGRQFSNSRSEMNVSTLELGDSALYLCASSPGTSGTQETQYFGPGTRLLVL.

The rearrangement links TRBV7-3 to TRBJ2-7, with D maybe TRBD1 (5 bases). Germline-derived CDR1 and CDR2 are SGHTA and FQGTGA. Trimming left V 5 bases short and J 7 bases short, with 15 bases between. This CDR3 is built from 13 residues. The CDR3 DNA sequence: TGTGCCAGCAGCATCCAGGGTACAAGTGAGCAGTACTTC. Translating gives CASSIQGTSEQYF.

The chain has TRBV6-6 and TRBJ2-7; TRBD1 matches at 8 bases. V dropped 6 bases and J dropped 6; count of bases not matched to a gene: 10. CDR3 length equals 14 residues. CDR1 and CDR2 (germline): MNHNY, SVGAGI (reference sequence). The CDR3 DNA reads TGTGCCAGCAGGGACAGGGTGGGAAGGAGCGAGCAGTACTTC. Protein product: CASRDRVGRSEQYF.

As regards this clone: This sample includes further DNA sequences coding for the same CDR3. The V call is TRBV28, the J call TRBJ1-3; possibly TRBD1 for D (5 bases). Germline V gene lookup returns CDR1 MDHEN and CDR2 SYDVKM. The V end lost 3 bases, the J end lost 0 bases, and 9 bases lay between the germline ends. The length of the CDR3 is 15 residues. CDR3 sequence reads: CASSLGRASGNTIYF. In DNA form, the CDR3 reads TGTGCCAGCAGTTTGGGCAGGGCCTCTGGAAACACCATATATTTT. Drawing the rest from reference TRBV28 and TRBJ1-3, the complete variable domain is DVKVTQSSRYLVKRTGEKVFLECVQDMDHENMFWYRQDPGLGLRLIYFSYDVKMKEKGDIPEGYSVSREKKERFSLILESASTNQTSMYLCASSLGRASGNTIYFGEGSWLTVV.

This clone came up a few times. This chain links TRBV14 with TRBJ1-2; D might be TRBD1 (6 bases). V was trimmed by 1 base and J by 8 bases, leaving 23 bases between them. The CDR3 is 17 residues long. In germline, CDR1 is SGHDN, CDR2 FVKESK. In DNA, the CDR3 is TGTGCCAGCAGCCAAGGGGGGGCTTACTCCCTCCCCCAAGGCTACACCTTC. This codes for CASSQGGAYSLPQGYTF.

Only one count was recorded for this clone. This rearrangement joins TRBV11-3 to TRBJ2-2, with 7 bases that match TRBD1. This CDR3 is 16 amino acids long. V was pared by 5 bases and J by 8 bases, with 14 bases of the junction left unmatched. From germline, CDR1 is SGHNT and CDR2 YENEEA. CDR3 bases: TGTGCCAGCAGCCCCTCCTGGGACAGTCATGGGGGGGAGCTGTTTTTT. This translates into CASSPSWDSHGGELFF.

The J gene is TRBJ2-7, the V gene TRBV14; D possibly corresponds to TRBD1 (5 bases). Trimming removed 1 base at V and 2 bases at J, with 9 bases between. Germline V lookup: CDR1 SGHDN, CDR2 FVKESK. The CDR3 is 14 amino acids. The DNA for the CDR3 is TGTGCCAGCAGCCAAGTGGCAGGGACCTACGAGCAGTACTTC. Its protein product is CASSQVAGTYEQYF.

The V gene is TRBV10-3, the J gene TRBJ2-1, with a tentative D call TRBD1 (6 bases). This CDR3 is 14 amino acids long. V shed 5 bases and J shed 4 bases, with 12 bases lying between them. Germline V gene data show CDR1 as ENHRY and CDR2 as SYGVKD. The CDR3 region is CAISSRDTYNEQFF. The CDR3 bases are TGTGCCATCAGTTCCCGGGACACATACAATGAGCAGTTCTTC.

This chain links TRBV9 with TRBJ2-6; weak D call: TRBD1 (6 bases). The length of the CDR3 is 15 residues. The V end lost 4 bases, the J end lost 4 bases, and 12 bases lay between the germline ends. CDR1 and CDR2 (germline): SGDLS, YYNGEE. The CDR3 bases are TGTGCCAGCAGCCCAGGGGATGTAGGGGCCAACGTCCTGACTTTC. Protein: CASSPGDVGANVLTF.

In regard to this clone: Other nucleotide sequences from this sample produce the same CDR3. The rearrangement links TRBV6-5 to TRBJ1-5; no clear D. The CDR3 totals 13 residues. Germline V gene sequence: CDR1 MNHEY, CDR2 SVGAGI. The V end lost 0 bases, the J end lost 5 bases, and 5 bases lay between the germline ends. The chain's CDR3 is CASSYSRDQPQHF. CDR3 sequence (DNA): TGTGCCAGCAGTTACTCGAGGGATCAGCCCCAGCATTTT.

The V and J genes are TRBV28 and TRBJ1-1; the D is unclear. The CDR3 has 14 amino acids. CDR1 MDHEN and CDR2 SYDVKM come from the germline V gene. V was pared by 2 bases and J by 1 base, with 8 bases between. CDR3 sequence reads: CASSLIQRNTEAFF. CDR3 in DNA: TGTGCCAGCAGTTTAATACAGCGGAACACTGAAGCTTTCTTT.

The chain employs TRBV4-3 and TRBJ1-3; D is possibly TRBD1 (5 bases). CDR3 length equals 16 residues. V was shortened by 4 bases and J by 0 bases, with 13 bases between the two germline ends. Germline CDR1 reads LGHNA; CDR2 reads YSLEER. The DNA of the CDR3 is TGCGCCAGCAGCCCCAGGGCCACCCCCTCTGGAAACACCATATATTTT. Translating it yields CASSPRATPSGNTIYF.